This is a list of T cell receptor beta chains from one sample in a study of identical twins. TCRdb fed the 5' RACE reads into MiXCR, producing one record per CDR3 protein. The table shows 200,000 to 250,000 distinct CDR3 sequences, with approximately 7% occurring only once. The data also belong to a second study, concerning yellow fever vaccine responses in identical twins.

Source material: memory (CD45RO+) T cells sorted from blood. These receptors were collected from a woman between 18 and 30 years old in good health. CDR3s include the opening cysteine and the closing phenylalanine or tryptophan. A D gene is named only where the DNA matches it firmly. Not all rows give a size; the values are once, few, many and, for expanded clones, a class.

J,V,size,D,DNA,CDR3
TRBJ1-1,TRBV6-5,few,NA,TGTGCCAGCAGTTACTCGATGAGTTTAAGGAACACTGAAGCTTTCTTT,CASSYSMSLRNTEAFF
TRBJ2-4,TRBV28,NA,NA,TGTGCCAGCAAACTGGGCGGGGCGGATCTTACCAAAAACATTCAGTACTTC,CASKLGGADLTKNIQYF
TRBJ1-1,TRBV11-2,NA,NA,TGTGCCAGCAGCTGGACAGACAACACTGAAGCTTTCTTT,CASSWTDNTEAFF
TRBJ2-3,TRBV6-5,NA,TRBD2,TGTGCCAGCATTACTAGCGGGGGACCTTACACAGATACGCAGTATTTT,CASITSGGPYTDTQYF
TRBJ2-5,TRBV5-1,many,TRBD2,TGCGCCAGCAGCTTGGACGGGAGGCCCCAAGAGACCCAGTACTTC,CASSLDGRPQETQYF
TRBJ2-7,TRBV19,NA,NA,TGTGCCAGTCGAAACCGGGGCGACGAGCAGTACTTC,CASRNRGDEQYF
TRBJ2-7,TRBV20-1,few,TRBD2,TGCAGTGCTAGAGACCCGGGACTAGCGGGCGAGCAGTACTTC,CSARDPGLAGEQYF
TRBJ2-1,TRBV7-2,few,NA,TGTGCCAGCAGCTTAGCGGCCGGGACTGGATACAATGAGCAGTTCTTC,CASSLAAGTGYNEQFF
TRBJ2-3,TRBV6-1,few,NA,TGTGCCAGCAGTGAAGCACTGATCACAGATACGCAGTATTTT,CASSEALITDTQYF
TRBJ2-2,TRBV5-6,NA,NA,TGTGCCAGCAGCTTTTCTGACACCGGGGAGCTGTTTTTT,CASSFSDTGELFF
TRBJ1-5,TRBV20-1,many,NA,TGCAGTGCTAGGCCAGGGGCCATAGTGGGCAATCAGCCCCAGCATTTT,CSARPGAIVGNQPQHF
TRBJ2-5,TRBV5-1,NA,TRBD2,TGCGCCAGCAGCTTGGCCGGTAGCGGGGCGTACCAAGAGACCCAGTACTTC,CASSLAGSGAYQETQYF
TRBJ2-1,TRBV5-1,many,TRBD2,TGCGCCAGCAGCTTGGCGGGGGGAGCGGCAGGTGAGCAGTTCTTC,CASSLAGGAAGEQFF
TRBJ2-5,TRBV2,few,NA,TGTGCCAGCAGGATGGACTGGCAGGAGACCCAGTACTTC,CASRMDWQETQYF
TRBJ1-3,TRBV29-1,many,NA,TGCAGCGTTGCCGAGACAGCCGTTGGAAACACCATATATTTT,CSVAETAVGNTIYF